This entry describes one T cell receptor (beta chain). Its antigen is currently unknown. The sample belongs to a study of T-cell reconstitution after alpha-beta-depleted transplantation in children. Study results and caveats: Counts and diversity of T cells one year after transplant came mostly from newly produced T cells.

Library preparation (for TCRbeta) was performed with unique molecular identifiers. TCRdb used MiXCR to reprocess the PCR reads, holding one entry per CDR3 protein. The table includes some 130,000 distinct CDR3 sequences, around 9.8% detected once. CDR1 and CDR2 from the germline V gene are DFQATT and SNEGSKA (reference sequence). The CDR3 spans 13 residues. Between the trimmed V and J ends, which lost 5 bases and 4 bases, there was a span of 14 bases. This clonotype was obtained from a girl less than two years old who had a stem cell transplant for combined immunodeficiency, so the T cells may come from the graft donor. V usage is TRBV20-1 and J usage is TRBJ2-5; maybe TRBD1 (6 bases). This specimen was PBMCs, mostly from graft donor cells, taken 180 days after TCRalphabeta/CD19-depleted stem cell transplant. CDR3 coding DNA: TGCAGTGCTGTAACAGGGTTTAGAGAGACCCAGTACTTC. Residues: CSAVTGFRETQYF.